This record concerns one TCR beta chain sequence. The entry originates in a study of PD-L1 blockade in urothelial cancer. Study details: Each participant's history included 0 to 3 prior chemotherapy regimens.

Time point of the sample: pretreatment peripheral blood. Trimming cost V 1 base and J 10 bases, with 16 bases left between them. This CDR3 spans 15 amino acids. Per germline, CDR1 MGHRA and CDR2 YSYEKL. This table comes from immunoSEQ multiplex PCR, and its TCRdb copy is limited to in-frame clones, with some not included. The table has about 80,000 clones, around 81% seen once. The input for sequencing was PBMCs, taken around atezolizumab (anti-PD-L1) treatment. This sequence originates from a middle-aged man with urothelial cancer. The V call is TRBV4-1, the J call TRBJ1-4; D is undetermined. The CDR3 bases are TGCGCCAGCAGCCAAGGAGTTAAGAGCTACGGAAAACTGTTTTTT. Amino acid sequence: CASSQGVKSYGKLFF.